The clone carrying this T cell receptor beta chain has a handful of counts. The antigen remains unidentified. V shed 9 bases and J 5 bases; nucleotides not matched to a gene: 3. The CDR3 extends over 12 amino acids. Per the germline V gene, CDR1 is LGHNT and CDR2 is FRNRAP. Treatment denoted: roughly ten-day PBMC culture with coronavirus spike peptide pools or control peptides (ViraFEST assay). The source of the sample is a study of vaccination and CD4 T cells after COVID-19. Looking at the study overall: Post-vaccine specimens were obtained a median around 79 days after dose two (range 14 to 241). Cells were stimulated with overlapping spike peptide pools from SARS-CoV-2, HCoV-NL63, HCoV-OC43 and HCoV-229E.

An Oncomine TCR Beta short-read assay was used to sequence the DNA from cultured CD4+ T cells. The authors extracted genomic DNA from cultured CD4+ T cells. TCRdb independently ran MiXCR on the PCR reads; one entry per CDR3 protein. Among more than 13,000 distinct CDR3 sequences, roughly 26% were seen once, and the ten largest hold 18%. This TCR came from a human donor who had recovered from COVID-19. The V call is TRBV12-5, the J call TRBJ2-2, with 7 bases lining up with TRBD2. The sample here was CD4+ T cells from blood, cultured in vitro, taken after SARS-CoV-2 vaccination. Here the CDR3 reads CASGRSTGELFF. The CDR3 DNA follows: TGTGCTAGCGGGAGGTCGACCGGGGAGCTGTTTTTT. Combining the CDR3 with reference TRBV12-5 and TRBJ2-2 gives the whole variable domain DARVTQTPRHKVTEMGQEVTMRCQPILGHNTVFWYRQTMMQGLELLAYFRNRAPLDDSGMPKDRFSAEMPDATLATLKIQPSEPRDSAVYFCASGRSTGELFFGEGSRLTVL.